A selection of T cell receptor beta chains follows, all from one sample in a study of cytomegalovirus exposure and HLA in healthy donors. Generated by immunoSEQ multiplex PCR, the TCRdb table keeps only in-frame clones and is missing some. This table holds roughly 150,000 clones, less than 90% found once. The sequencing input was PBMCs. All receptors derive from a woman under 30 in good health and CMV-seronegative. The CDR3 runs from the conserved cysteine through the conserved F or W. The D gene is left open where the match is weak. Only part of the rows carry a size: once, few, many, or a class if the clone is expanded.

j_call d_call v_call clone_size cdr3_nt cdr3_aa
TRBJ2-2 TRBD1 TRBV5-1 - TGCGCCAGCAGCCCCACCGGGACAGCTAACACCGGGGAGCTGTTTTTT CASSPTGTANTGELFF
TRBJ2-7 - TRBV11-2 - TGTGCCAGCAGCCAAGCCGGGACTTTGGACGAGCAGTACTTC CASSQAGTLDEQYF
TRBJ2-7 TRBD2 TRBV7-2 - TGTGCCAGCAGCTTAGACCCGGGAGGCTACGAGCAGTACTTC CASSLDPGGYEQYF
TRBJ1-5 - TRBV15 - TGTGCCACCAGCAGATCACGACAGGGCAATCAGCCCCAGCATTTT CATSRSRQGNQPQHF
TRBJ2-5 TRBD1 TRBV10-2 - TGCGCCAGCACACCGACAGGGGGGGAGACCCAGTACTTC CASTPTGGETQYF
TRBJ1-5 TRBD1 TRBV10-1 - TGCGCCAGCAGTGAGTTTGACAGGGTCCTTTTTTATAGCAATCAGCCCCAGCATTTT CASSEFDRVLFYSNQPQHF
TRBJ2-3 - TRBV5-1 - TGCGCCAGCAGCTCTCCCCCAACAGGGCCGGTCACAGATACGCAGTATTTT CASSSPPTGPVTDTQYF
TRBJ2-5 TRBD1 TRBV7-2 once TGTGCCAGCAGCTTATCGGGTTCGGGACAGAGGGACTTC CASSLSGSGQRDF
TRBJ1-2 - TRBV4-1 - TGCGCCAGCAGCCAAGAGGCCTCGATCTATGGCTACACCTTC CASSQEASIYGYTF
TRBJ1-3 TRBD1 TRBV6-6 once TGTGCCAGCAGCACAAGACAGGGGGGAAGTCACAACACCATATATTTT CASSTRQGGSHNTIYF
TRBJ2-5 TRBD2 TRBV9 - TGTGCCAGCAGCCCCCGACTAGCGGGAGGTGAGACCCAGTACTTC CASSPRLAGGETQYF
TRBJ2-2 TRBD2 TRBV5-1 - TGCGCCAGCAGCCTGATTTCCGGGACTAGCGGGGGCGGGGAGCTGTTTTTT CASSLISGTSGGGELFF
TRBJ2-3 - TRBV7-9 - TGTGCCAGCAGCTTTCCGGGAGAAATTAAGGATACGCAGTATTTT CASSFPGEIKDTQYF
TRBJ1-1 TRBD1 TRBV9 - TGTGCCAGCAGCGATTGGACAGGTCGAGTGGCTTTCTTT CASSDWTGRVAFF
TRBJ1-1 TRBD1 TRBV10-2 - TGCGCCAGCAGTATGACGAGACAGGGGGCTACTGAAGCTTTCTTT CASSMTRQGATEAFF
TRBJ1-1 - TRBV12-5 - TGTGCTAGTGGTTTGATAGGGGCAGCTTTCTTT CASGLIGAAFF
TRBJ2-1 TRBD1 TRBV6-4 once TGTGCCAGCAGTGACACGGGGACAGGAGCCAATGAGCAGTTCTTC CASSDTGTGANEQFF
TRBJ2-7 TRBD2 TRBV7-9 - TGTGCCAGCAGCCTAGGACTAGCGGCTACTACCTACGAGCAGTACTTC CASSLGLAATTYEQYF
TRBJ1-5 TRBD1 TRBV19 - TGTGCCAGTAGTGGGACAGGGGTAGGTAGCAATCAGCCCCAGCATTTT CASSGTGVGSNQPQHF
TRBJ2-6 TRBD2 TRBV19 - TGTGCCAGTAGTATCCGCCCACCTACTAGCGGGGGGGCGCAAGGGGCCAACGTCCTGACTTTC CASSIRPPTSGGAQGANVLTF
TRBJ2-5 - TRBV5-6 few TGTGCCAGCAGCCATCAAGAGACCCAGTACTTC CASSHQETQYF
TRBJ2-7 - TRBV19 - TGTGCCAGTACCCACGACAGGAATTCCCACGAGCAGTACTTC CASTHDRNSHEQYF
TRBJ2-3 - TRBV15 - TGTGCCACCAGCAGAGAGGTGCAGGCTTATCAGGGTACGCAGTATTTT CATSREVQAYQGTQYF
TRBJ2-5 TRBD1 TRBV27 - TGTGCCAGCAGGCTGGACAGGGAAGAGACCCAGTACTTC CASRLDREETQYF
TRBJ1-5 - TRBV7-9 - TGTGCCAGCAGCTTAGGGGGGCAGAATCAGCCCCAGCATTTT CASSLGGQNQPQHF
TRBJ1-3 - TRBV27 - TGTGCCAGCAGCTCGGGAAACACCATATATTTT CASSSGNTIYF
TRBJ1-1 - TRBV7-2 - TGTGCCAGCAGCTTAGGGGGCAGATTGAACACTGAAGCTTTCTTT CASSLGGRLNTEAFF
TRBJ2-2 - TRBV9 - TGTGCCAGCAGCGTTTTCGACGGCTCGGGGACCGGGGAGCTGTTTTTT CASSVFDGSGTGELFF
TRBJ1-5 - TRBV5-6 few TGTGCCAGCAGCTTGGGACAGAGCAATCAGCCCCAGCATTTT CASSLGQSNQPQHF
TRBJ2-1 - TRBV12-5 - TGTGCTAGCTCCGTCTTACTTACTCAGTTCTTC CASSVLLTQFF
TRBJ2-5 - TRBV27 - TGTGCCAGCAGATCCTCGGGAGAGACCCAGTACTTC CASRSSGETQYF
TRBJ2-5 - TRBV6-5 - TGTGCCAGCAGCCTACCGGGGGAAGCAGAGACCCAGTACTTC CASSLPGEAETQYF
TRBJ1-1 - TRBV21-1 - TGTGCCAGCAGGCATCCCTCCCAGGGGGAGCTGAACACTGAAGCTTTCTTT CASRHPSQGELNTEAFF
TRBJ1-2 - TRBV27 - TGTGCCAGCAGTTCTTTGCAGTCTAGTGGCTACACCTTC CASSSLQSSGYTF
TRBJ2-3 - TRBV6-1 - TGTGCCAGCAGTCCCTACGAGGCAGATACGCAGTATTTT CASSPYEADTQYF
TRBJ2-3 - TRBV30 once TGTGCCTGGAGTGTGCAGGCTATCGGTACGCAGTATTTT CAWSVQAIGTQYF
TRBJ1-6 - TRBV23-1 - TGCGCCAGCAGTTCCAATAGAAGTGGGGACTTTTATAATTCACCCCTCCACTTT CASSSNRSGDFYNSPLHF
TRBJ2-1 - TRBV27 - TGTGCCAGCAGAAGATCGCTAGCTTCCGGCTACAATGAGCAGTTCTTC CASRRSLASGYNEQFF
TRBJ2-2 TRBD1 TRBV6-4 - TGTGCCAGCAGTGAACAGGGGGGAACCGGGGAGCTGTTTTTT CASSEQGGTGELFF
TRBJ2-7 - TRBV7-2 once TGTGCCAGCAGCTTACGTCGGCTAGGATACGAGCAGTACTTC CASSLRRLGYEQYF
TRBJ1-2 - TRBV7-9 - TGTGCCAGCAGCTTATCGAACATCCTCTATGGCTACACCTTC CASSLSNILYGYTF
TRBJ2-2 TRBD2 TRBV27 - TGTGCCAGCTTGACGACGGGAGGGGCCGCCGGGGAGCTGTTTTTT CASLTTGGAAGELFF
TRBJ2-5 - TRBV9 - TGTGCCAGCAGCCTCAGGGGGGACAGAGGGGAGACCCAGTACTTC CASSLRGDRGETQYF
TRBJ2-7 - TRBV18 - TGTGCCAGCTCACCCGGGACAACGAATCCACCCTACGAGCAGTACTTC CASSPGTTNPPYEQYF
TRBJ2-7 TRBD2 TRBV27 - TGTGCCAGCAGTTTATATGGCGGGAGGGCCTACGAGCAGTACTTC CASSLYGGRAYEQYF
TRBJ1-1 - TRBV7-6 - TGTGCCAGCAGCTTAGCGAGGGGGACTGAAGCTTTCTTT CASSLARGTEAFF
TRBJ2-6 TRBD1 TRBV28 once TGTGCCAGCAGTGCCCGACAGGGAAACTCTGGGGCCAACGTCCTGACTTTC CASSARQGNSGANVLTF
TRBJ2-7 TRBD1 TRBV5-1 - TGCGCCAGCAGCTCGAGCTTCCGGGACAGGGGGCCCTACGAGCAGTACTTC CASSSSFRDRGPYEQYF
TRBJ1-4 - TRBV7-6 - TGTGCCAGCAGCTTAGGGCCCAGCGCAGAATACAATAATGAAAAACTGTTTTTT CASSLGPSAEYNNEKLFF
TRBJ1-1 TRBD1 TRBV4-1 - TGCGCCAGCAGTGGACAGGGCCACACTGAAGCTTTCTTT CASSGQGHTEAFF
TRBJ2-1 - TRBV7-9 once TGTGCCAGCAGCTTAGCGGGTAAGGGAGATGAGCAGTTCTTC CASSLAGKGDEQFF
TRBJ2-1 - TRBV10-3 - TGTGCCATCAGTGTACAAAACAATGAGCAGTTCTTC CAISVQNNEQFF